These 17 T cell receptor beta chains came from one sample sequenced in a study of memory CD4+ T cells and cytomegalovirus serostatus. Single viable CD3+CD4+CD8-CD45RO+ cells were sorted as the memory CD4+ T cells. TCRdb's table, derived via immunoSEQ multiplex PCR, lists solely in-frame clones and lacks some. This table holds approximately 30,000 clones, about three quarters found once. Sequencing used memory CD4+ T cells from blood. The receptors were sampled from an adult in good health and CMV-seronegative. Some clones in this sample may be carry-over from other donors' samples.

The rearrangement joins TRBV18 to TRBJ1-1; 7 bases are shared with TRBD1. V trimming: 3 bases; J trimming: 4 bases; junction bases outside the gene matches: 8. CDR1 is KGHSH, CDR2 LQKENI, per germline. This CDR3 is 15 amino acids long. The CDR3 is CASSPIGDSATEAFF. The CDR3 DNA follows: TGTGCCAGCTCACCCATCGGGGACAGTGCCACTGAAGCTTTCTTT.

The rearrangement joins TRBV6-5 to TRBJ2-2, with 11 bases identical to TRBD2. Trimming removed 4 bases from V and 5 bases from J; junction bases left unmatched: 6. Germline CDR1 and CDR2: MNHEY and SVGAGI. The CDR3 length is 16 residues. The CDR3 protein is CASSSMGLAETGELFF. CDR3 DNA: TGTGCCAGCAGTTCCATGGGACTAGCGGAGACCGGGGAGCTGTTTTTT.

This clone was counted between two and nine times. This chain connects TRBV5-1 to TRBJ2-5; 14 positions agree with TRBD2. The CDR3 extends over 16 amino acids. CDR1 and CDR2 (germline): SGHRS, YFSETQ. The V and J ends lost 5 bases and 5 bases, in that order; junction bases with no gene match: 8. For the CDR3, the DNA is TGCGCCAGCAGGACTAGCGGGGGGGCAAGCAGGGAGACCCAGTACTTC. Residues: CASRTSGGASRETQYF.

The chain carries TRBV5-1 and TRBJ1-1; D is perhaps TRBD1 (6 bases). The germline V gene has CDR1 SGHRS and CDR2 YFSETQ. CDR3 length: 16 residues. With 4 bases removed from V and 1 base from J, the gap between germline ends came to 17 bases. The CDR3 loop is CASSAPISGQNTEAFF. DNA of the CDR3: TGCGCCAGCAGCGCACCAATATCGGGACAGAACACTGAAGCTTTCTTT.

This sequence joins TRBV6-1 and TRBJ1-2; no firm D call. The V and J ends lost 3 bases and 3 bases respectively, with 11 bases between them. Germline V lookup: CDR1 MNHNS, CDR2 SASEGT. The CDR3 spans 14 residues. The CDR3 loop reads CASSDHHLDYGYTF. CDR3 coding DNA: TGTGCCAGCAGTGATCATCACCTGGACTATGGCTACACCTTC.

The chain links TRBV6-1 to TRBJ1-5; D gene uncertain. The V and J ends lost 2 bases and 1 base respectively, with 12 bases between them. The length of the CDR3 is 16 residues. CDR1 and CDR2 (germline): MNHNS, SASEGT. The DNA of the CDR3 is TGTGCCAGCAGTGAATTCAGTGCAGGCAGCAATCAGCCCCAGCATTTT. As protein: CASSEFSAGSNQPQHF.

The chain carries TRBV29-1 and TRBJ1-2, with D perhaps matching TRBD1 (5 bases). Trimming took 1 base from V and 2 from J, leaving 8 bases between them. Germline assignment: CDR1 SQVTM and CDR2 ANQGSEA. The CDR3 totals 13 residues. The CDR3 loop is CSVEGGKNYGYTF. DNA of the CDR3: TGCAGCGTTGAAGGGGGCAAGAACTATGGCTACACCTTC.

The chain links TRBV11-2 to TRBJ2-7, with D maybe TRBD2 (6 bases). With 5 bases removed from V and 6 bases from J, the gap between germline ends came to 8 bases. The germline V gene has CDR1 SGHAT and CDR2 FQNNGV. The CDR3 consists of 11 residues. The DNA of the CDR3 is TGTGCCAGCAGCCGGGGGAGCGAGCAGTACTTC. This translates into CASSRGSEQYF.

The chain employs TRBV2 and TRBJ1-2, with 12 bases matching TRBD1. CDR3 length: 13 residues. V lost 7 bases, J lost 7 bases, and 4 bases stayed unmatched. Germline CDR1 reads SNHLY; CDR2 reads FYNNEI. CDR3 bases: TGTGCCAGCACGGGACAGGGGGCTGCTGGCTACACCTTC. Its protein product is CASTGQGAAGYTF.

J is TRBJ2-7 and V is TRBV10-3; 9 positions match TRBD1. J gave up 1 base and V 6 bases, and 7 bases lay outside the gene matches. There are 15 residues in the CDR3. CDR1 ENHRY and CDR2 SYGVKD come from the germline V gene. The CDR3 nucleotides read TGTGCCATCAGGCAAGGCGGGACAGGGTCCTACGAGCAGTACTTC. Translating it yields CAIRQGGTGSYEQYF.

CDR3 loop: CASNPDITQPQHF. The DNA of the CDR3 is TGTGCCAGTAACCCGGACATTACTCAGCCCCAGCATTTT. This chain joins TRBV19 and TRBJ1-5, with D perhaps TRBD1 (5 bases). There are 13 residues in the CDR3. The V end lost 7 bases, the J end lost 6 bases, and 13 bases lay between the germline ends. Germline CDR1 reads LNHDA; CDR2 reads SQIVND (reference sequence).

Concerning this clone: Other nucleotide sequences from this sample produce the same CDR3. The chain is built from TRBV7-9 and TRBJ1-5, with 8 nucleotides matching TRBD1. After removal of 2 bases from V and 10 bases from J, the junction contained 4 bases not matched to a gene. This CDR3 region has 13 residues. In germline, CDR1 is SEHNR, CDR2 FQNEAQ (reference sequence). CDR3 bases: TGTGCCAGCAGCTTACAGGGGGCTCAACCCCAGCATTTT. Encoded protein: CASSLQGAQPQHF.

This chain connects TRBV5-1 to TRBJ1-1; 10 bases agree with TRBD1. Germline lookup yields CDR1 SGHRS and CDR2 YFSETQ. J was trimmed by 2 bases and V by 4 bases; bases with no gene match: 8. CDR3 length: 16 amino acids. CDR3 protein: CASSLRDRGINTEAFF. The CDR3 DNA sequence: TGCGCCAGCAGCCTCCGGGACAGGGGAATCAACACTGAAGCTTTCTTT.

The V call is TRBV2, the J call TRBJ1-6; the D is unclear. The CDR3 totals 15 residues. Trimming pared 8 bases from V and 7 bases from J, leaving 18 bases between. From germline, CDR1 is SNHLY and CDR2 FYNNEI. The CDR3 DNA follows: TGTGCCAGCGCCAAGGATTGGGTTAGGAATTCACCCCTCCACTTT. Translated, it gives CASAKDWVRNSPLHF.

The chain joins TRBV5-4 to TRBJ1-1; D remains ambiguous. The CDR3 extends over 15 amino acids. The germline V gene has CDR1 SGHNT and CDR2 YYREEE (reference sequence). V was trimmed by 3 bases and J by 4 bases, leaving 16 bases between them. CDR3 region: CASSSGGFWSTEAFF. The DNA for the CDR3 is TGTGCCAGCAGCTCTGGAGGGTTCTGGAGCACTGAAGCTTTCTTT.

The J gene is TRBJ2-3, the V gene TRBV5-1, with 8 bases identical to TRBD2. This CDR3 is 15 amino acids long. The V gene's germline CDR1 is SGHRS and CDR2 YFSETQ. The V segment lost 5 bases and the J segment 4 bases; nucleotides outside the gene matches: 9. Here the CDR3 reads CASRAERGGADTQYF. CDR3 nucleotide sequence: TGCGCCAGCAGAGCCGAACGGGGGGGCGCAGATACGCAGTATTTT.

The chain joins TRBV9 to TRBJ2-2; D possibly corresponds to TRBD2 (5 bases). The CDR3 covers 13 residues. Germline CDR1 SGDLS, CDR2 YYNGEE. The V end was cut by 0 bases, the J end by 6 bases, with 6 bases between. The CDR3 is CASSVVEAGELFF. CDR3 in DNA: TGTGCCAGCAGCGTAGTGGAGGCCGGGGAGCTGTTTTTT.